Shown below are 7 T cell receptor beta chains from a single sample sequenced in a study of blood T cell repertoires in COVID-19. Data came from immunoSEQ multiplex PCR; TCRdb stores just in-frame clones and leaves some out. This sample has 200,000 to 300,000 clones, with about 81% found just once. Sequenced input: peripheral blood. The receptors derive from a woman aged 55-70 years with active or convalescent COVID-19.

This chain connects TRBV13 to TRBJ2-5; 9 nucleotides align to TRBD2. Germline CDR1 is PRHDT and CDR2 is FYEKMQ (reference sequence). This CDR3 comprises 16 residues. Trimming took 0 bases from V and 1 from J; bases not matched to a gene: 3. CDR3 sequence reads: CASSLGTSGIQETQYF. CDR3 bases: TGTGCCAGCAGCTTAGGGACTAGCGGCATCCAAGAGACCCAGTACTTC.

The chain employs TRBV6-6 and TRBJ1-2; 10 bases fit TRBD1. CDR1 and CDR2 from the germline V gene are MNHNY and SVGAGI (reference sequence). The CDR3 covers 15 residues. V gave up 4 bases and J gave up 5 bases; unmatched junction bases: 7. This CDR3 is CASSSTGQGFYGYTF. DNA for the CDR3: TGTGCCAGCAGTTCTACGGGACAGGGGTTTTATGGCTACACCTTC.

This chain joins TRBV15 and TRBJ1-2; 7 positions match TRBD1. CDR3 length equals 14 residues. Germline V gene data show CDR1 as LNHNV and CDR2 as YYDKDF (reference sequence). Trimming removed 3 bases from V and 4 bases from J; junction bases left unmatched: 5. CDR3 sequence: CATSSRTGAYGYTF. CDR3 nucleotide sequence: TGTGCCACCAGCAGCAGGACAGGAGCCTATGGCTACACCTTC. Supplemented by reference TRBV15 and TRBJ1-2, the full variable domain reads DAMVIQNPRYQVTQFGKPVTLSCSQTLNHNVMYWYQQKSSQAPKLLFHYYDKDFNNEADTPDNFQSRRPNTSFCFLDIRSPGLGDTAMYLCATSSRTGAYGYTFGSGTRLTVV.

V is TRBV27 and J is TRBJ1-2, with a possible D match to TRBD1 (5 bases). The CDR3 covers 13 residues. Germline CDR1 is MNHEY and CDR2 is SMNVEV (reference sequence). V gave up 1 base and J gave up 6 bases, with 9 bases separating them. CDR3 coding DNA: TGTGCCAGCAGTTTATTGGGGGGGAATGGCTACACCTTC. This gives the protein CASSLLGGNGYTF.

The chain is built from TRBV21-1 and TRBJ1-1. TRBV21-1 is labeled a pseudogene. This CDR3 is 15 amino acids long. Written as DNA, the CDR3 is TGTGCCAGCAGCGGGGAGGGACTAATGAACACTGAAGCTTTCTTT. Amino acid sequence: CASSGEGLMNTEAFF.

The chain has TRBV6-5 and TRBJ2-2; TRBD2 matches at 9 bases. V was pared by 7 bases and J by 3 bases, with 6 bases of the junction left unmatched. Germline V gene data show CDR1 as MNHEY and CDR2 as SVGAGI. CDR3 length equals 15 residues. The CDR3 loop reads CASKGGGADTGELFF. CDR3 coding DNA: TGTGCCAGCAAGGGCGGGGGGGCCGACACCGGGGAGCTGTTTTTT.

The chain couples TRBV19 to TRBJ1-1; D gene unclear. From germline, CDR1 is LNHDA and CDR2 SQIVND (reference sequence). The CDR3 consists of 15 residues. The V end lost 5 bases, the J end lost 4 bases, and 17 bases lay between the germline ends. CDR3 in DNA: TGTGCCAGTAGTCCCGAAATGGTCCGGGGCACTGAAGCTTTCTTT. Amino acid sequence: CASSPEMVRGTEAFF.